This T cell receptor beta chain derives from a study of cytomegalovirus exposure and HLA in healthy donors. Researchers ran the PCR with 60 Vbeta and 13 Jbeta primers. The data were produced by immunoSEQ multiplex PCR, yet TCRdb's version contains in-frame clones alone and is incomplete. The sample records over 150,000 clones, around 68% being singletons. Looked up from germline, CDR1 is SGHDT and CDR2 is YYEEEE. The V end lost 3 bases, the J end lost 7 bases, and 5 bases lay between the germline ends. CDR3 length: 12 residues. This sequence joins TRBV5-6 and TRBJ1-6; a possible D gene is TRBD1 (5 bases). The specimen sequenced was PBMCs. The TCR originated in a man aged 25 to 40 in good health and CMV-seronegative. The CDR3 spells CASSSGNSPLHF. The CDR3 DNA reads TGTGCCAGCAGCTCAGGGAATTCACCCCTCCACTTT.